This passage covers 13 T cell receptor beta chains from one sample sequenced in a study of cytomegalovirus exposure and HLA in healthy donors (dated by TCRdb to between 2016 and 2019). Receptors were amplified or captured by the immunoSEQ multiplex PCR assay. A mixture of 60 forward primers for TCR Vbeta segments and 13 reverse primers for TCR Jbeta segments was used in the multiplex PCR. TCRdb holds this immuneACCESS table with in-frame rearrangements only. Some clones are missing; in checked studies, unresolved V genes explain under half, and the rest has no known cause. The sample table lists about 140,000 clones, about 76% of them with a count of one. Of the sample, more than 3% is held by the ten largest clones. Sequencing was done on a sample of PBMCs. These receptors were collected from a young man in good health and CMV-seronegative.

This chain connects TRBV9 to TRBJ2-7, with 13 bases fitting TRBD2. Per the germline V gene, CDR1 is SGDLS and CDR2 is YYNGEE. V gave up 0 bases and J gave up 5 bases; unmatched junction bases: 8. This CDR3 spans 17 amino acids. DNA of the CDR3: TGTGCCAGCAGCGTAGGGCTTTGGACTAGCGGGAGACACGAGCAGTACTTC. This encodes CASSVGLWTSGRHEQYF. The entire variable domain, with the rest obtained from reference TRBV9 and TRBJ2-7, is as follows: DSGVTQTPKHLITATGQRVTLRCSPRSGDLSVYWYQQSLDQGLQFLIQYYNGEERAKGNILERFSAQQFPDLHSELNLSSLELGDSALYFCASSVGLWTSGRHEQYFGPGTRLTVT.

V is TRBV19 and J is TRBJ2-5; a weak D match, TRBD2 (6 bases). Germline-derived CDR1 and CDR2 are LNHDA and SQIVND (reference sequence). The CDR3 spans 16 residues. Trimming took off 1 base at V and 0 bases at J, with 12 bases between the two ends. In DNA, the CDR3 is TGTGCCAGTAGTATAGCGGCGGGGTTGTACCAAGAGACCCAGTACTTC. Protein sequence: CASSIAAGLYQETQYF.

The chain couples TRBV25-1 to TRBJ1-5; 8 nucleotides line up with TRBD1. With V trimmed by 4 bases and J by 4 bases, 3 bases remained unmatched. There are 14 residues in the CDR3. Germline CDR1 and CDR2: MGHDK and SYGVNS. This CDR3 is CASSATGGNQPQHF. The CDR3 region has the DNA TGTGCCAGCAGTGCCACAGGGGGAAATCAGCCCCAGCATTTT.

V is TRBV27 and J is TRBJ2-3; D is unclear. This CDR3 region has 13 residues. Germline CDR1 MNHEY, CDR2 SMNVEV (reference sequence). V lost 6 bases and J 2 bases, leaving 9 bases between the germline ends. The CDR3 loop is CASRSSLTDTQYF. The CDR3 nucleotides read TGTGCCAGCAGATCCTCCCTCACAGATACGCAGTATTTT.

This clone was counted at least ten times. V usage is TRBV10-2 and J usage is TRBJ1-1, with TRBD1 matching over 7 bases. This CDR3 spans 14 amino acids. From germline, CDR1 is WSHSY and CDR2 SAAADI. The V and J ends lost 6 bases and 6 bases, in that order; junction bases with no gene match: 10. The CDR3 loop is CASRREQGLAEAFF. The CDR3 DNA reads TGCGCCAGCAGGAGGGAACAGGGGTTGGCTGAAGCTTTCTTT.

This clone occurred once. This rearrangement joins TRBV18 to TRBJ2-7; 13 bases map to TRBD2. The germline CDR1 and CDR2 sequences are KGHSH and LQKENI. This CDR3 is built from 16 residues. The V gene end was trimmed by 3 bases and the J gene end by 6 bases; junction bases not matched to a gene: 8. The CDR3 DNA is TGTGCCAGCTCACCTACACTAGCGGGAGGGCCTAGCGAGCAGTACTTC. Translated: CASSPTLAGGPSEQYF.

The V and J genes are TRBV5-1 and TRBJ2-2; a weak D match, TRBD1 (6 bases). V was pared by 0 bases and J by 5 bases, with 11 bases between. CDR3 length equals 15 residues. The germline V gene encodes CDR1 SGHRS and CDR2 YFSETQ. The CDR3 bases are TGCGCCAGCAGCTTGGGGGCAGGGGCAACCGGGGAGCTGTTTTTT. Translating gives CASSLGAGATGELFF. Full variable domain (missing parts from reference TRBV5-1 and TRBJ2-2): KAGVTQTPRYLIKTRGQQVTLSCSPISGHRSVSWYQQTPGQGLQFLFEYFSETQRNKGNFPGRFSGRQFSNSRSEMNVSTLELGDSALYLCASSLGAGATGELFFGEGSRLTVL.

This clone came up once. The chain couples TRBV9 to TRBJ2-1; D gene unclear. Trimming took off 0 bases at V and 5 bases at J, with 6 bases between the two ends. This CDR3 contains 13 residues. Per germline, CDR1 SGDLS and CDR2 YYNGEE. The CDR3 nucleotides are TGTGCCAGCAGCGTAGCAGTTAACAATGAGCAGTTCTTC. Translation: CASSVAVNNEQFF.

The chain carries TRBV11-1 and TRBJ1-2; TRBD1 matches at 7 bases. In germline, CDR1 is SGHAT, CDR2 FQDESV (reference sequence). J was trimmed by 6 bases and V by 1 base; bases with no gene match: 5. This CDR3 comprises 14 residues. CDR3 loop: CASSLVSTGNGYTF. Written as DNA, the CDR3 is TGTGCCAGCAGCTTAGTGTCGACAGGGAATGGCTACACCTTC.

The chain couples TRBV7-9 to TRBJ2-7, with D unresolved. The CDR3 is 15 amino acids. Per germline, CDR1 SEHNR and CDR2 FQNEAQ (reference sequence). With 5 bases removed from V and 3 bases from J, the gap between germline ends came to 17 bases. CDR3 coding DNA: TGTGCCAGCAGCCTAACCCGCGGTCTCGGCTACGAGCAGTACTTC. Amino acid sequence: CASSLTRGLGYEQYF.

The gene calls are TRBV19 and TRBJ1-2; 7 nucleotides match TRBD1. From germline, CDR1 is LNHDA and CDR2 SQIVND (reference sequence). The CDR3 runs 16 residues. The V and J ends lost 4 bases and 1 base, in that order; junction bases with no gene match: 9. CDR3 in amino acids: CASSNPRDRNNYGYTF. DNA of the CDR3: TGTGCCAGTAGTAACCCCCGGGACAGAAATAACTATGGCTACACCTTC. Variable domain in full (rest from reference TRBV19 and TRBJ1-2): DGGITQSPKYLFRKEGQNVTLSCEQNLNHDAMYWYRQDPGQGLRLIYYSQIVNDFQKGDIAEGYSVSREKKESFPLTVTSAQKNPTAFYLCASSNPRDRNNYGYTFGSGTRLTVV.

The DNA for the CDR3 is TGTGCCAGCAGTGAGGGTCAGGGTTCCGATGAGCAGTTCTTC. Translating it yields CASSEGQGSDEQFF. The rearrangement uses TRBV2 and TRBJ2-1, with D maybe TRBD1 (5 bases). This CDR3 comprises 14 residues. V was cut by 3 bases and J by 8 bases, with 14 bases left in between. The germline V gene encodes CDR1 SNHLY and CDR2 FYNNEI.

The rearrangement uses TRBV19 and TRBJ2-7, with 8 bases fitting TRBD1. Losses at the gene ends were 2 bases for V and 6 bases for J; bases not matched to a gene: 6. This CDR3 region has 14 residues. Germline CDR1 reads LNHDA; CDR2 reads SQIVND (reference sequence). CDR3 protein: CASSINRGSGEQYF. The DNA of the CDR3 is TGTGCCAGTAGTATAAACAGGGGGTCTGGCGAGCAGTACTTC.